This entry lists 22 T cell receptor beta chains sequenced from one sample in a study of molecular identifiers for immune sequencing clone quantification (dated by TCRdb to about 2018). The library was produced with PCR. The run used an Illumina HiSeq 4000. TCRdb passed the public sequencing reads through fastp at Q25 and MiXCR, retaining productive beta sequences. Each entry merges the rows of one CDR3 protein and shows their most common DNA and genes. This sample lists some 650,000 distinct CDR3 sequences; about 20% were detected once. The biggest ten clones account for roughly 0.83% of the sample. Sequencing was carried out using naive CD8+ T cells from blood, with Jurkat cell RNA spiked in. The cell subset or site label corresponds to: FACS-sorted CD8+CD4-CCR7+CD45RA+ naive T cells. The source of these receptors is a human donor in good health. Some libraries in this study had Jurkat cell RNA spiked in.

In this sample, this clonotype turned up many times. V usage is TRBV5-5 and J usage is TRBJ2-2, with D perhaps matching TRBD1 or TRBD2 (5 bases each). The V end lost 3 bases, the J end lost 0 bases, and 9 bases lay between the germline ends. The germline V gene encodes CDR1 SGHKS and CDR2 YYEKEE (reference sequence). The CDR3 extends over 15 amino acids. The CDR3 sequence is CASSWGRPNTGELFF. The CDR3 DNA reads TGTGCCAGCAGCTGGGGACGGCCGAACACCGGGGAGCTGTTTTTT.

Points on this clonotype: A read error is possible here, since a much larger clone lies one base away. It is likely a read error, because the conserved phenylalanine at the end of the CDR3 is missing. This rearrangement joins TRBV6-2 or TRBV6-3 to TRBJ1-1; D gene uncertain. Germline V gene lookup returns CDR1 MNHEY and CDR2 SVGEGT. Between the trimmed V and J ends, which lost 2 bases and 7 bases, there was a span of 11 bases. The CDR3 consists of 13 residues. For the CDR3, the DNA is TGTGCCAGCAGTTACGGGGTAGGGAATGAAGCTTTCCTT. It codes for CASSYGVGNEAFL.

Comments on this clonotype: Without the conserved terminal phenylalanine or tryptophan, this CDR3 likely stems from a read error. The V gene is TRBV7-2, the J gene TRBJ2-7; 7 bases map to TRBD1. The CDR3 spans 15 residues. The germline CDR1 and CDR2 sequences are SGHTA and FQGNSA. CDR3 region: CASSLLRDSSYEQYL. CDR3 DNA sequence: TGTGCCAGCAGCCTCCTACGGGACAGCTCCTATGAGCAGTACCTC.

This clonotype was recorded a few times. The chain couples TRBV27 to TRBJ2-2; 7 nucleotides agree with TRBD1. The V gene's germline CDR1 is MNHEY and CDR2 SMNVEV (reference sequence). With V trimmed by 11 bases and J by 3 bases, 9 bases remained unmatched. The CDR3 extends over 14 amino acids. CDR3 bases: TGTGCCGCAAGACAGGGCACGGACACCGGGGAGCTGTTTTTT. It specifies CAARQGTDTGELFF.

This clonotype was recorded many times. This chain uses TRBV29-1 with TRBJ1-1; no definite D call. Deletions cut 7 bases from V and 6 bases from J, with 15 bases between. CDR3 length equals 12 residues. Germline CDR1 is SQVTM and CDR2 is ANQGSEA. The CDR3 spells CSAEAEGPEAFF. As DNA, the CDR3 is TGCAGCGCCGAGGCGGAGGGCCCTGAAGCTTTCTTT.

This clonotype was observed at least ten times. The rearrangement links TRBV20-1 to TRBJ2-5; D may be TRBD2 (6 bases). CDR1 is DFQATT and CDR2 is SNEGSKA in the germline V gene (reference sequence). This CDR3 has 13 residues. Between the trimmed V and J ends, which lost 6 bases and 3 bases, there was a span of 14 bases. This CDR3 reads CSARPRLEETQYF. The DNA for the CDR3 is TGCAGTGCGCGGCCAAGACTAGAAGAGACCCAGTACTTC.

The sample holds many counts of this clonotype. The CDR3 sequence is CASSPDRGNEQFF. The CDR3 DNA reads as TGTGCCAGCAGTCCGGACAGGGGCAATGAGCAGTTCTTC. V usage is TRBV6-5 and J usage is TRBJ2-1; the match to TRBD1 covers 9 bases. The germline CDR1 and CDR2 sequences are MNHEY and SVGAGI. V was pared by 5 bases and J by 6 bases, with 2 bases of the junction left unmatched. The CDR3 extends over 13 amino acids.

Concerning this clonotype itself: A read error is possible here, since a much larger clone lies one base away. The rearrangement uses TRBV9 and TRBJ2-7; weak D call: TRBD1 (5 bases). The CDR3 has 15 residues. Germline loops: CDR1 SGDLS, CDR2 YYNGEE. The V and J ends lost 0 bases and 4 bases respectively, with 14 bases between them. In DNA, the CDR3 is TGTGCCAGCAGCGTAGATCTGGGGCCGAGGTACGAGCAGTACTTC. Translating gives CASSVDLGPRYEQYF.

On this clonotype: Just one base apart from a much larger clone, this may be a read error. The chain employs TRBV20-1 and TRBJ2-3; D might be TRBD1 or TRBD2, each matching 5 bases. In germline, CDR1 is DFQATT, CDR2 SNEGSKA (reference sequence). The CDR3 is 18 residues long. V lost 0 bases, J lost 2 bases, and 21 bases lay in between. The CDR3 region is CSARDRGAWGRDTDTQYF. Here the CDR3 DNA reads TGCAGTGCTAGAGATCGTGGGGCGTGGGGACGCGACACAGATACGCAGTATTTT.

As concerns this clonotype: One base away lies a much larger clone, so this may be a sequencing read error. This chain links TRBV19 with TRBJ1-1; D is undetermined. CDR1 is LNHDA, CDR2 SQIVND, per germline (reference sequence). The CDR3 extends over 13 amino acids. The CDR3 loop is CASRYSSATGAFF. CDR3 in DNA: TGTGCCAGTAGATACAGCTCGGCCACTGGAGCTTTCTTT.

The chain has TRBV9 and TRBJ2-3, with 10 bases fitting TRBD2. V dropped 0 bases and J dropped 2; count of bases not matched to a gene: 21. In germline, CDR1 is SGDLS, CDR2 YYNGEE. This CDR3 region has 22 residues. This CDR3 is CASSVEGSRELAGGYSTDTQYF. DNA for the CDR3: TGTGCCAGCAGCGTAGAGGGCAGTCGAGAATTAGCGGGGGGCTATTCCACAGATACGCAGTATTTT.

This clonotype was recorded at least ten times. This chain connects TRBV27 to TRBJ1-5, with D unclear. Germline V gene data show CDR1 as MNHEY and CDR2 as SMNVEV (reference sequence). V lost 1 base to trimming and J lost 5 bases, with 18 bases between them. The CDR3 totals 17 residues. CDR3 coding DNA: TGTGCCAGCAGTTTATTAGGCCCTGCCGTTAGGGATCAGCCCCAGCATTTT. Its translation: CASSLLGPAVRDQPQHF.

Concerning this clonotype: Just one base apart from a much larger clone, this may be a read error. This chain joins TRBV27 and TRBJ2-3, with TRBD2 matching over 7 bases. This CDR3 has 15 amino acids. The trim removed 8 bases at V and 6 bases at J, leaving 14 bases unmatched. Germline CDR1 is MNHEY and CDR2 is SMNVEV (reference sequence). CDR3 sequence: CASLSVTSPGDTQYF. The CDR3 coding sequence is TGTGCCAGCCTCTCCGTGACTAGCCCTGGTGATACGCAGTATTTT.

Note on this clonotype: This may arise from a read error, as a much more abundant clone is one base away. The CDR3 loop reads CASSSRAVEVPNYGYTF. CDR3 nucleotides: TGTGCCAGCAGCTCCCGGGCCGTGGAGGTTCCTAACTATGGCTACACCTTC. V gene TRBV7-9 combines with J gene TRBJ1-2; D uncertain. The CDR3 is 17 residues long. V lost 4 bases, J lost 0 bases, and 18 bases lay in between. Germline V gives CDR1 SEHNR, CDR2 FQNEAQ (reference sequence).

The V and J genes are TRBV20-1 and TRBJ2-7; TRBD2 is a possible D gene (5 bases). The CDR3 runs 14 residues. CDR1 DFQATT and CDR2 SNEGSKA come from the germline V gene (reference sequence). Trimming cost V 0 bases and J 1 base, with 10 bases left between them. In nucleotides, the CDR3 is TGCAGTGCTAGAGATAGCGCAGATTCCTACGAGCAGTACTTC. Amino acid sequence: CSARDSADSYEQYF.

This clonotype was found many times. This chain joins TRBV7-8 and TRBJ2-5, with 12 bases identical to TRBD2. Per the germline V gene, CDR1 is SGHVS and CDR2 is FQNEAQ. CDR3 length: 16 amino acids. V shed 4 bases, J shed 2 bases, and the junction held 5 bases outside the gene matches. CDR3 nucleotide sequence: TGTGCCAGCAGCTCCGGGACTAGCGGGCAGCAAGAGACCCAGTACTTC. It is translated as CASSSGTSGQQETQYF.

This clonotype was seen ten or more times. The chain has TRBV5-4 and TRBJ1-1, with 7 nucleotides matching TRBD1. Germline CDR1 SGHNT, CDR2 YYREEE (reference sequence). After removal of 6 bases from V and 8 bases from J, the junction contained 10 bases not matched to a gene. The CDR3 totals 13 residues. DNA of the CDR3: TGTGCCAGCACTTGGGACAGCCAGATCGAAGCTTTCTTT. Amino acids: CASTWDSQIEAFF. The full variable domain, with the rest looked up from reference TRBV5-4 and TRBJ1-1, is ETGVTQSPTHLIKTRGQQVTLRCSSQSGHNTVSWYQQALGQGPQFIFQYYREEENGRGNFPPRFSGLQFPNYSSELNVNALELDDSALYLCASTWDSQIEAFFGQGTRLTVV.

This clonotype was recorded at least ten times. The chain carries TRBV30 and TRBJ2-3, with a possible D match to TRBD2 (5 bases). The germline V and J ends were trimmed by 5 bases and 6 bases, with 9 bases remaining between them. The CDR3 length is 11 residues. Germline V gene data show CDR1 as GTSNPN and CDR2 as SVGIG (reference sequence). CDR3 sequence reads: CAWDPGDTQYF. DNA for the CDR3: TGTGCCTGGGACCCGGGGGATACGCAGTATTTT. Combining the CDR3 with reference TRBV30 and TRBJ2-3 gives the whole variable domain SQTIHQWPATLVQPVGSPLSLECTVEGTSNPNLYWYRQAAGRGLQLLFYSVGIGQISSEVPQNLSASRPQDRQFILSSKKLLLSDSGFYLCAWDPGDTQYFGPGTRLTVL.

The table lists this clonotype with a few counts. CDR3 nucleotides: TGTGCCAGCAGTGAAGGTGGCAGCTCCTACGAGCAGTACTTC. It translates to CASSEGGSSYEQYF. The V and J genes are TRBV2 and TRBJ2-7; D is undetermined. CDR1 is SNHLY and CDR2 is FYNNEI in the germline V gene. V lost 1 base to trimming and J lost 0 bases, with 7 bases between them. The CDR3 sequence is 14 residues long.

This clonotype was seen repeatedly, ten times or more. V and J are TRBV19 and TRBJ2-4, with D perhaps matching TRBD2 (6 bases). CDR1 LNHDA and CDR2 SQIVND come from the germline V gene (reference sequence). Trimming stripped 5 bases from V and 8 bases from J, with 13 bases between. The CDR3 covers 13 residues. In DNA, the CDR3 is TGTGCCAGTAGTTACGGGAGCGTGGACATTCAGTACTTC. Translation gives CASSYGSVDIQYF.

This clonotype was found a few times. The chain links TRBV27 to TRBJ1-6, with D maybe TRBD1 (5 bases). Germline V gene data show CDR1 as MNHEY and CDR2 as SMNVEV (reference sequence). The ends were cut back, 2 bases at V and 7 bases at J, with 9 bases in the middle. The CDR3 covers 14 residues. The CDR3 is CASSLQGENSPLHF. The CDR3 region has the DNA TGTGCCAGCAGTTTACAGGGAGAGAATTCACCCCTCCACTTT.

This chain uses TRBV27 with TRBJ2-7; perhaps TRBD2 as D (6 bases). CDR1 and CDR2 (germline): MNHEY, SMNVEV (reference sequence). V lost 2 bases, J lost 5 bases, and 13 bases lay in between. The CDR3 length is 14 residues. CDR3 in amino acids: CASSLETGVNEQYF. The CDR3 DNA sequence: TGTGCCAGCAGTTTAGAGACGGGGGTGAACGAGCAGTACTTC.